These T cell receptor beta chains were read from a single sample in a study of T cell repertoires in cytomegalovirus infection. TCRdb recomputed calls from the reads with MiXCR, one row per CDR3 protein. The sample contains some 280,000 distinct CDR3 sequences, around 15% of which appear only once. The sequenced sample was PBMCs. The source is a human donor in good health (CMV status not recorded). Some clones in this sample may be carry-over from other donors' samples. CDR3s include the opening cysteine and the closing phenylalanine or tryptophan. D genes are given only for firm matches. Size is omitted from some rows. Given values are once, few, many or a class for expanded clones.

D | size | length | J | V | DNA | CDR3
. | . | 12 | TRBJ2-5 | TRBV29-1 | TGCAGCGTCAGGGGAACCCAAGAGACCCAGTACTTC | CSVRGTQETQYF
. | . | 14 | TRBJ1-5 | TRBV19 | TGTGCCAGTAGTATTTGGGGGCCGGATCAGCCCCAGCATTTT | CASSIWGPDQPQHF
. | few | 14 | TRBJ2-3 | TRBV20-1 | TGCAGTGCTGGCCCCACAGGGTACACAGATACGCAGTATTTT | CSAGPTGYTDTQYF
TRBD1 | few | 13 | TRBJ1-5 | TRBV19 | TGTGCCAGTAGGAGGGGGCTCAATCAGCCCCAGCATTTT | CASRRGLNQPQHF
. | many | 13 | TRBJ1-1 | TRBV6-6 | TGTGCCAGCAGTTACGGAATCTCCTCTGAAGCTTTCTTT | CASSYGISSEAFF
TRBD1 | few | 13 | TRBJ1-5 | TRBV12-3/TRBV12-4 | TGTGCCAGCACCGGGACAGGGCGACAGCCCCAGCATTTT | CASTGTGRQPQHF
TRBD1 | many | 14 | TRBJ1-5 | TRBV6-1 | TGTGCCAGCAGGACAGGGGGCGGCGGTCAGCCCCAGCATTTT | CASRTGGGGQPQHF
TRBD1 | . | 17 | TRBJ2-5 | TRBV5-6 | TGTGCCAGCAGCTTGGGACGGGACAGGGGCGGCCGCGAGACCCAGTACTTC | CASSLGRDRGGRETQYF
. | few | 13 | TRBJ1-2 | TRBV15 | TGTGCCACCAGCAGGCTACAGTTCTATGGCTACACCTTC | CATSRLQFYGYTF
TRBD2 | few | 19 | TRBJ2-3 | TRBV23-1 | TGCGCCAGCAGTCAACCTACCGAGACTAGCGGGGGCACCACAGATACGCAGTATTTT | CASSQPTETSGGTTDTQYF
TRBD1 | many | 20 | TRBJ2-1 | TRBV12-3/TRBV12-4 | TGTGCCAGCAGTTTAGATCAGGGGGCAGGGCGAGTGGGGAATAACAATGAGCAGTTCTTC | CASSLDQGAGRVGNNNEQFF
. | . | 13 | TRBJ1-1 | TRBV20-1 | TGCAGTGCTAGGTCGGGGATGAACACTGAAGCTTTCTTT | CSARSGMNTEAFF
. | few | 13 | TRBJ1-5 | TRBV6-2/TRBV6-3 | TGTGCCAGCAGTTACGGGCAGCCTCAGCCCCAGCATTTT | CASSYGQPQPQHF
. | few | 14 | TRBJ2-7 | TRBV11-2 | TGTGCCAGCAGCTTTACTAGAGGGGGGGACGAGCAGTACTTC | CASSFTRGGDEQYF
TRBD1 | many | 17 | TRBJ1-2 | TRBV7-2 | TGTGCCAGCAGCTTTGACAGGGCGAGGACGCAAATCGCGGGCTACACCTTC | CASSFDRARTQIAGYTF
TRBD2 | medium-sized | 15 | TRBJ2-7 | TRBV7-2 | TGTGCCAGCAGCTTAGCGGCTAGCGGGAGGGACGAGCAGTACTTC | CASSLAASGRDEQYF
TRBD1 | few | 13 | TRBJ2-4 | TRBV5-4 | TGTGCCAGCAGTCGAGGGACCGGGACAGGCTTGACCTTC | CASSRGTGTGLTF
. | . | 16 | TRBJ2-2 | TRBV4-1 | TGCGCCAGCAGCCAAAATTCAGGGGTTCTCACCGGGGAGCTGTTTTTT | CASSQNSGVLTGELFF
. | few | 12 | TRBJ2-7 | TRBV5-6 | TGTGCCAGCAGCTTTTGGGGCAACGAGCAGTACTTC | CASSFWGNEQYF
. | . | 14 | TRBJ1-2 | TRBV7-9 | TGTGCCAGCAGCTTTCAGGCCTCCTACTATGGCTACACCTTC | CASSFQASYYGYTF
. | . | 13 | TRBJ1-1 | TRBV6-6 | TGTGCCAGCAGTTACTCGACCAACGGTGAAGCTTTCTTT | CASSYSTNGEAFF
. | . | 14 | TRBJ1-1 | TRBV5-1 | TGCGCCAGCAGCCCCGGGTCCCAAGGCACTGAAGCTTTCTTT | CASSPGSQGTEAFF
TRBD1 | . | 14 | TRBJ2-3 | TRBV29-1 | TGCAGCGTTGGAGGCAGGGGGCGAACAGATACGCAGTATTTT | CSVGGRGRTDTQYF
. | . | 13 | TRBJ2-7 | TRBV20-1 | TGCAGTGCACGGGGCAGGGATCGCTACGAGCAGTACTTC | CSARGRDRYEQYF
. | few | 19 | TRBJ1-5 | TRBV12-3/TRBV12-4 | TGTGCCAGCAGTTTAGCGCTATCGGCAGGGTCTAGAAGCAATCAGCCCCAGCATTTT | CASSLALSAGSRSNQPQHF
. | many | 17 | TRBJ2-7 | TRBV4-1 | TGCGCCAGCAGCCCTCATGAGGGTGGCAGTAGGATCTACGAGCAGTACTTC | CASSPHEGGSRIYEQYF
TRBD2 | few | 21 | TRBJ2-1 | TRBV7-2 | TGTGCCAGCAGCTTAGGTCTCGTTCCCCTAGCGGGAGCCCCCTCCTACAATGAGCAGTTCTTC | CASSLGLVPLAGAPSYNEQFF
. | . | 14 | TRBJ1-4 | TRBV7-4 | TGTGCCAGCAGCTTAGCGCGGACGGATGAAAAACTGTTTTTT | CASSLARTDEKLFF
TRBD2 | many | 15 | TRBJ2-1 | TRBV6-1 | TGTGCCAGCAGTTCCGGGACTAGCGGATTGGGGGCGCAGTTCTTC | CASSSGTSGLGAQFF
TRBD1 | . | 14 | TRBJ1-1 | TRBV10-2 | TGCGCCAGCAGTCGGACAGGGGATAACACTGAAGCTTTCTTT | CASSRTGDNTEAFF
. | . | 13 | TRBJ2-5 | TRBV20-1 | TGCAGTGCGATTCCTAGCTCATGGGAGACCCAGTACTTC | CSAIPSSWETQYF
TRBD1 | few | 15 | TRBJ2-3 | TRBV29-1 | TGCAGCGGCCGAGGACAGGGGGTTCTCACAGATACGCAGTATTTT | CSGRGQGVLTDTQYF
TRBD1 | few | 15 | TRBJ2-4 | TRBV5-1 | TGCGCCAGCAGCTCACCAGGACAGGTTGGAAACATTCAGTACTTC | CASSSPGQVGNIQYF
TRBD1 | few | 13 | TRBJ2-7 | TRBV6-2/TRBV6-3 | TGTGCCCACAGGGGTCGGAGCTCCTACGAGCAGTACTTC | CAHRGRSSYEQYF
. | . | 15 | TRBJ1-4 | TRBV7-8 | TGTGCCAGCAGCTTAGTTGGAGGGGAGGCCGAAAAACTGTTTTTT | CASSLVGGEAEKLFF
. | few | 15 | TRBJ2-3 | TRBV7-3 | TGTGCCAGCAGCTTAGGCTCGCGGAGCACAGATACGCAGTATTTT | CASSLGSRSTDTQYF
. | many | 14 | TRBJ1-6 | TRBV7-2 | TGTGCCAGCAGAGCAGGGGTGTTGAGTTCACCCCTCCACTTT | CASRAGVLSSPLHF
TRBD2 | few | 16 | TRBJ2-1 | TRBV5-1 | TGCGCCAGCAGCTACGGACTAGCAGGAACCCACAATGAGCAGTTCTTC | CASSYGLAGTHNEQFF
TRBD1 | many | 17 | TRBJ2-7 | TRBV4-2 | TGTGCCAGCAGCCCCCCGACCGGGACAGGGACACCCTACGAGCAGTACTTC | CASSPPTGTGTPYEQYF
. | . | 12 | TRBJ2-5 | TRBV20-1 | TGCAGTGCTAGAGTGCTACAAGAGACCCAGTACTTC | CSARVLQETQYF
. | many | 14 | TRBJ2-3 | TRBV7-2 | TGTGCCAGCAGCTCCGTGCAGGGTACAGATACGCAGTATTTT | CASSSVQGTDTQYF
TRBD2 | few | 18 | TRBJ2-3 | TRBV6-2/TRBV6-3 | TGTGCCAGCAGTAAGGCCTTTCGGACTAGCGGGGATGCTGATACGCAGTATTTT | CASSKAFRTSGDADTQYF
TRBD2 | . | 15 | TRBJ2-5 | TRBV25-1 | TGTGCCAGCAGTGAATATGGGCTAGCGGGAGAGACCCAGTACTTC | CASSEYGLAGETQYF
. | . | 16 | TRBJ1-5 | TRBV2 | TGTGCCAGCAGTGATGGGACCGATTATAGCAATCAGCCCCAGCATTTT | CASSDGTDYSNQPQHF